This TCR beta chain was recorded in a study of blood T cell repertoires in COVID-19. The CDR3 numbers 8 amino acids, ends counted. Germline loops: CDR1 GTSNPN, CDR2 SVGIG (reference sequence). To note about this clone: This CDR3 fails to terminate in the conserved phenylalanine or tryptophan, so it likely reflects a read error. The DNA is left out, because the CDR3 cannot be placed on it with certainty; the CDR3 is given as TCRdb lists it.

Repertoires were generated with immunoSEQ multiplex PCR, while TCRdb's copy carries only in-frame clones and drops some. Found here are about 200,000 clones, less than 90% of them singletons; the top ten hold 0.75% to 0.9%. Sequenced input: peripheral blood. The clonotype was recovered from a woman in her 70s with acute or convalescent COVID-19. The chain employs TRBV30 and TRBJ1-2. This CDR3 is CAWPEGSR.